This T cell receptor (beta chain) was profiled in a study of post-analysis software for immune sequencing data. The germline V gene has CDR1 DFQATT and CDR2 SNEGSKA (reference sequence). J lost 8 bases, V lost 3 bases, and 7 bases had no gene match. This CDR3 contains 15 residues. Study-wide results and limits: In patients, TRBV5-6, TRBV5-1 and TRBV20-1 belonged to five or six TRBV segments found more frequently than in controls.

Each TCR beta cDNA library carried unique molecular identifiers. Using its own MiXCR run on the PCR reads, TCRdb lists one record per CDR3 protein. This table has some 690,000 distinct CDR3 sequences, approximately 60% appearing once. As regards this clonotype: Its antigen remains unidentified.

The clonotype was recovered from a girl aged 2 to 10 with multiple sclerosis. The chain joins TRBV20-1 to TRBJ1-4; 12 bases line up with TRBD1. What was sequenced was blood. In nucleotides, the CDR3 is TGCAGTGCTAGCCAACCGGGACAGGGGGCGGAAAAACTGTTTTTT. This codes for CSASQPGQGAEKLFF.